The following is a T cell receptor (beta chain) sequence with its context. The target antigen is unknown. Donors were healthy HIV-negative adults without recently reported acute infections or vaccinations. Deletions cut 6 bases from V and 7 bases from J, with 7 bases between. CDR1 is LNHDA and CDR2 is SQIVND in the germline V gene (reference sequence). The CDR3 sequence is 12 residues long. These data belong to a study of shared clonotypes between healthy human individuals. Findings and limits, study-wide: Genetic and exposure-history diversity was limited by the few donors. Memory subsets generally showed smaller estimated richness than naive subsets did.

Method: immunoSEQ multiplex PCR; TCRdb's copy keeps in-frame clones and lacks some. Of about a million clones detected, about 80% appear once; the ten largest clones hold nearly 1.5%. This receptor was identified in a young man in good health. The rearrangement links TRBV19 to TRBJ1-6; no clear D. The specimen sequenced was memory CD4+ T cells sorted from blood. Described subset: CD45RA-negative fraction. This CDR3 is CASRRRNSPLHF. Here the CDR3 DNA reads TGTGCCAGTAGAAGACGAAATTCACCCCTCCACTTT.